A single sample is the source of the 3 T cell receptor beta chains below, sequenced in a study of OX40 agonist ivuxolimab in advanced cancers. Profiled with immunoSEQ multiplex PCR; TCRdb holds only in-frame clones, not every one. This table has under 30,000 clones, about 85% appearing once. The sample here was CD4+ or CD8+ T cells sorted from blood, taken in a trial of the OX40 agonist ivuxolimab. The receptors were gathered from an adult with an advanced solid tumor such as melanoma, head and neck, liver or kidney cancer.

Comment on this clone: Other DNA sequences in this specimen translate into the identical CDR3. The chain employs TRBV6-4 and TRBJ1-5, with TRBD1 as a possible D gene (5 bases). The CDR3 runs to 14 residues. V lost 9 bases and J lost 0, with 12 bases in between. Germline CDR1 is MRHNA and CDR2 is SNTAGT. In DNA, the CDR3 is TGTGCCAGTATACGACAGTTTAGCAATCAGCCCCAGCATTTT. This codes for CASIRQFSNQPQHF.

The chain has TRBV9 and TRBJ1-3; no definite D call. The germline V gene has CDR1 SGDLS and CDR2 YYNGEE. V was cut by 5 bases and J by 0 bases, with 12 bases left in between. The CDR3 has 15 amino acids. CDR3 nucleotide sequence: TGTGCCAGCAGTGTTACAGATTACTCTGGAAACACCATATATTTT. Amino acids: CASSVTDYSGNTIYF.

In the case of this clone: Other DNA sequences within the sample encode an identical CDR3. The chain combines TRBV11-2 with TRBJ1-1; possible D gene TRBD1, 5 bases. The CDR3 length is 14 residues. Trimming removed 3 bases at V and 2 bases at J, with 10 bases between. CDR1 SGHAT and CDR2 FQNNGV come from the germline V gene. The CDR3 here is CASSFRVGNTEAFF. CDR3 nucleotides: TGTGCCAGCAGCTTCAGGGTTGGTAACACTGAAGCTTTCTTT.